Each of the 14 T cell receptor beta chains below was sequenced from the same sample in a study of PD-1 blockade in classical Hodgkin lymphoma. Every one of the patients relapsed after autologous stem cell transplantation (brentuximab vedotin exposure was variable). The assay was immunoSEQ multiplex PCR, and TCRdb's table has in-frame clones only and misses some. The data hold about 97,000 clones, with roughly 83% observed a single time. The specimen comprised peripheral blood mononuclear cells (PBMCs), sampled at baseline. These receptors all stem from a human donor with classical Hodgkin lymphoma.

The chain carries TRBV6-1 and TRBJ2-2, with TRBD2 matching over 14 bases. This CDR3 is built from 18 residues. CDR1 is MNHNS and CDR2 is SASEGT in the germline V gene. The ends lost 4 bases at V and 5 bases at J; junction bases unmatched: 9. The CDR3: CASSGRGLAGVGTGELFF. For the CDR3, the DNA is TGTGCCAGCAGTGGGCGGGGACTAGCGGGAGTAGGTACCGGGGAGCTGTTTTTT.

The DNA for the CDR3 is TGTGCCAGCAGCCCTACAGGGGGCGGCCAGCCCCAGCATTTT. Protein sequence: CASSPTGGGQPQHF. The chain uses TRBV6-6 and TRBJ1-5; TRBD1 agrees at 9 bases. J was trimmed by 7 bases and V by 6 bases; bases with no gene match: 7. The CDR3 length is 14 residues. Germline CDR1 reads MNHNY; CDR2 reads SVGAGI (reference sequence).

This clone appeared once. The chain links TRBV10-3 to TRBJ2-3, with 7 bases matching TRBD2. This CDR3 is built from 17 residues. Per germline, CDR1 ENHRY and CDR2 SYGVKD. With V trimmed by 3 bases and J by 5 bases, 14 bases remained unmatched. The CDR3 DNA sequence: TGTGCCATCAGTGATCCCTCTAGCGGAGGGGTTGGAGATACGCAGTATTTT. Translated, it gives CAISDPSSGGVGDTQYF.

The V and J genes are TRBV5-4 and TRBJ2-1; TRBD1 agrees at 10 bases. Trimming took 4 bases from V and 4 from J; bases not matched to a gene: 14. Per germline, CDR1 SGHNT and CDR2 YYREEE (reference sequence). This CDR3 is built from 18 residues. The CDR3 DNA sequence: TGTGCCAGCAGCCTCACAACATCGGGACAGGGGCGGTACAATGAGCAGTTCTTC. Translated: CASSLTTSGQGRYNEQFF.

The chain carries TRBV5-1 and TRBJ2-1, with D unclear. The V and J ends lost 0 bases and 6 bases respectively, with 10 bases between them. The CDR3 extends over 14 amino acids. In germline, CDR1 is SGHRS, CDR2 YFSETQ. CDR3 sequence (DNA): TGCGCCAGCAGCTTGGGACAAGTCCTCAATGAGCAGTTCTTC. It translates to CASSLGQVLNEQFF.

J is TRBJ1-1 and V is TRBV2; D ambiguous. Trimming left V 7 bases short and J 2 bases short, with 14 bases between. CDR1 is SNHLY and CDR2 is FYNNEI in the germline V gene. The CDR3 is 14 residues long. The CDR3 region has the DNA TGTGCCAGCACCCCTCAATTAGTAAACACTGAAGCTTTCTTT. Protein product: CASTPQLVNTEAFF. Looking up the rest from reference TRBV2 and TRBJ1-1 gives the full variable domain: EPEVTQTPSHQVTQMGQEVILRCVPISNHLYFYWYRQILGQKVEFLVSFYNNEISEKSEIFDDQFSVERPDGSNFTLKIRSTKLEDSAMYFCASTPQLVNTEAFFGQGTRLTVV.

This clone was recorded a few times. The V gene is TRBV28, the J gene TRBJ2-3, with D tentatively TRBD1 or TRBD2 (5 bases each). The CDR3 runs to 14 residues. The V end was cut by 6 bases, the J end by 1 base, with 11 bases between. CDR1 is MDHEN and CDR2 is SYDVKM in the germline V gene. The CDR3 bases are TGTGCCAGCAGGGGGGTGGTAGGCACAGATACGCAGTATTTT. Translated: CASRGVVGTDTQYF.

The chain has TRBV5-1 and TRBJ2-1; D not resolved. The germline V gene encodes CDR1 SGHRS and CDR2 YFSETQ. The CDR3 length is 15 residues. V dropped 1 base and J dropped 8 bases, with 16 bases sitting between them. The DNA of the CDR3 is TGCGCCAGCAGCTTGTTCTGGGGTCGGGTCGATGAGCAGTTCTTC. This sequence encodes CASSLFWGRVDEQFF.

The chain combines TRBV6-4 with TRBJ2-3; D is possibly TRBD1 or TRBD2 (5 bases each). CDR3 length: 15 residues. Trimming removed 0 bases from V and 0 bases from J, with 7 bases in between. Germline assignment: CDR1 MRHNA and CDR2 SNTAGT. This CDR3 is CASSDSWDSTDTQYF. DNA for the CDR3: TGTGCCAGCAGTGACTCTTGGGACAGCACAGATACGCAGTATTTT.

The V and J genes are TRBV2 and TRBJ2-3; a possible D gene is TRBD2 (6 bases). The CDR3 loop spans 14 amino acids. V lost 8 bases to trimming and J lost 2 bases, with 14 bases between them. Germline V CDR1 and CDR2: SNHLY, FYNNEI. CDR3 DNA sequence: TGTGCCAGCTGTCGGGACTCCTCCACAGATACGCAGTATTTT. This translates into CASCRDSSTDTQYF.

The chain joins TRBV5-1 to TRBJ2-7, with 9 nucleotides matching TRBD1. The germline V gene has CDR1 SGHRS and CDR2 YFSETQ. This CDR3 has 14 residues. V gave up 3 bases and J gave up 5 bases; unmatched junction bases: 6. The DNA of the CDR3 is TGCGCCAGCAGCTGGACAGGGGCACGGGACGAGCAGTACTTC. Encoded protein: CASSWTGARDEQYF.

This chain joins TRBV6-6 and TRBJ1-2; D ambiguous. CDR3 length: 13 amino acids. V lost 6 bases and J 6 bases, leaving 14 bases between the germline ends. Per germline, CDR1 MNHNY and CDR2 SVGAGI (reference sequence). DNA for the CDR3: TGTGCCAGCAGCTCCGCCGGTCCACATGGCTACACCTTC. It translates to CASSSAGPHGYTF.

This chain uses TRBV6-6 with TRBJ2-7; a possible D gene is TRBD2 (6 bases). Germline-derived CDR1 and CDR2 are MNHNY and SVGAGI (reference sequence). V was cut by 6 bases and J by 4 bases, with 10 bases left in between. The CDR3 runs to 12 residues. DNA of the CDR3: TGTGCCAGCAGCCCAGGGAGGTACGAGCAGTACTTC. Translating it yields CASSPGRYEQYF.

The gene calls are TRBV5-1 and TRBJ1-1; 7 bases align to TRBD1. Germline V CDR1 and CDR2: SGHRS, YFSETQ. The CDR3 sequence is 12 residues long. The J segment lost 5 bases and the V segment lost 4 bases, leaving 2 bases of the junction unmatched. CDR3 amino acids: CASSIQGTEAFF. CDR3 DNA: TGCGCCAGCAGCATACAGGGGACTGAAGCTTTCTTT.